This T cell receptor beta chain was sequenced in a study of cytomegalovirus exposure and HLA in healthy donors. Notes on the study in general: The presence/absence work took it that sequencing depth was about the same across donors.

A word on this clone: Its antigen remains unknown.

Primers: 60 Vbeta forward and 13 Jbeta reverse. Using immunoSEQ multiplex PCR, the repertoire was profiled, and TCRdb retains in-frame clones only, with some absent. Of about 160,000 clones in the sample, approximately 73% are singletons; the top ten hold approximately 1.6%. V was pared by 6 bases and J by 13 bases, with 15 bases between. This CDR3 spans 11 amino acids. Germline CDR1 and CDR2: MNHEY and SVGAGI. This sequence joins TRBV6-5 and TRBJ1-2; D not resolved. Sample: PBMCs. The clonotype originates from a woman in her late teens or twenties in good health and CMV-seronegative. CDR3 in amino acids: CASSLDGQSTF. The DNA for the CDR3 is TGTGCCAGCAGCCTTGATGGCCAGTCCACCTTC.